This T cell receptor (beta chain) was identified during a study of Ad26.COV2.S vaccination and SARS-CoV-2 variants. About the research overall: Each vaccinee took Ad26.COV2.S intramuscularly, once or twice 56 days apart.

The CDR3 has 15 amino acids. Germline V gene data show CDR1 as LNHDA and CDR2 as SQIVND (reference sequence). The V end lost 7 bases, the J end lost 1 base, and 16 bases lay between the germline ends. Profiling relied on immunoSEQ multiplex PCR, and the TCRdb table lists in-frame clones only, not all of them. The sample has about 350,000 clones, about 88% seen once. Treatment indicated: 19 received Ad26.COV2.S at low or high dose, single or two shots; roughly 5 received placebo; per-sample allocation not given. Specimens were obtained on day 63 following the first vaccine or placebo injection. Sequencing was performed on peripheral blood, taken in a trial of Ad26.COV2.S vaccine versus placebo. The V gene is TRBV19, the J gene TRBJ1-1; D might be TRBD1 (6 bases). The clonotype originates from a person aged 18-60 years who received the Ad26.COV2.S COVID-19 vaccine or a placebo. The CDR3 loop reads CASIDPGGANTEAFF. For the CDR3, the DNA is TGTGCCAGTATCGACCCGGGGGGCGCGAACACTGAAGCTTTCTTT.